The next 20 T cell receptor beta chains were all read from a single sample in a study of blood T cell repertoires in COVID-19. The protocol was immunoSEQ multiplex PCR, while the TCRdb copy is restricted to in-frame clones and leaves out a portion. The sample includes some 190,000 clones, more than 80% of them seen just once. Sequencing was performed on peripheral blood. All receptors derive from a woman aged 60-75 years with acute or convalescent COVID-19.

This clone occurred once. The rearrangement uses TRBV6-1 and TRBJ2-3; 7 bases match TRBD2. Germline assignment: CDR1 MNHNS and CDR2 SASEGT. CDR3 length: 15 amino acids. After removal of 6 bases from V and 5 bases from J, the junction contained 11 bases not matched to a gene. As DNA, the CDR3 is TGTGCCAGCAGCGCCACCGGGGGGACTCAAGATACGCAGTATTTT. Its translation is CASSATGGTQDTQYF.

The chain is built from TRBV7-2 and TRBJ2-5; 10 bases are a match to TRBD2. Germline-derived CDR1 and CDR2 are SGHTA and FQGNSA. V gave up 1 base and J gave up 1 base; unmatched junction bases: 3. This CDR3 region has 16 residues. The CDR3 nucleotides read TGTGCCAGCAGCTTAGTTGGACTAGCGGTCCAAGAGACCCAGTACTTC. Protein sequence: CASSLVGLAVQETQYF.

V is TRBV7-8 and J is TRBJ1-1; maybe TRBD1 (5 bases). CDR3 length: 15 residues. From germline, CDR1 is SGHVS and CDR2 FQNEAQ. Trimming stripped 7 bases from V and 1 base from J, with 16 bases between. CDR3 in DNA: TGTGCCAGCACCCCTAGGGGTGCGGCGAACACTGAAGCTTTCTTT. This gives the protein CASTPRGAANTEAFF.

The chain carries TRBV28 and TRBJ1-1; weak D call: TRBD1 (6 bases). V was cut by 4 bases and J by 12 bases, with 18 bases left in between. The CDR3 spans 13 residues. Germline lookup yields CDR1 MDHEN and CDR2 SYDVKM. CDR3 nucleotides: TGTGCCAGCAGTTCGTCCCTCACAGGGTGGCCTTTCTTT. Protein product: CASSSSLTGWPFF.

The chain combines TRBV6-5 with TRBJ1-3; D is ambiguous. The CDR3 covers 15 residues. Germline V gene data show CDR1 as MNHEY and CDR2 as SVGAGI. Trimming removed 5 bases from V and 0 bases from J, with 11 bases in between. CDR3 coding DNA: TGTGCCAGCAGTCTTCCCGAAGCCTCTGGAAACACCATATATTTT. Protein sequence: CASSLPEASGNTIYF.

The chain carries TRBV24-1 and TRBJ1-1, with D possibly TRBD1 on 5 matching bases. Trimming removed 12 bases at V and 1 base at J, with 17 bases between. Per germline, CDR1 KGHDR and CDR2 SFDVKD. The CDR3 extends over 14 amino acids. CDR3 nucleotides: TGTGCCGTAAGACCCAGGGATTCGAACACTGAAGCTTTCTTT. Protein product: CAVRPRDSNTEAFF.

This chain links TRBV5-1 with TRBJ2-1, with D maybe TRBD2 (6 bases). The CDR3 length is 16 residues. V was clipped by 4 bases and J by 0 bases, with 14 bases between them. Germline V gene data show CDR1 as SGHRS and CDR2 as YFSETQ. The CDR3 coding sequence is TGCGCCAGCAGCCCCGGGGGTGGTAGCTCCTACAATGAGCAGTTCTTC. It is translated as CASSPGGGSSYNEQFF.

The rearrangement joins TRBV7-2 to TRBJ2-2, with D hard to call. Trimming stripped 3 bases from V and 0 bases from J, with 11 bases between. Germline V CDR1 and CDR2: SGHTA, FQGNSA. This CDR3 spans 16 amino acids. The CDR3 sequence: CASSLQALPNTGELFF. The DNA for the CDR3 is TGTGCCAGCAGCTTGCAAGCGTTACCGAACACCGGGGAGCTGTTTTTT.

V and J are TRBV7-3 and TRBJ2-5, with TRBD2 as a possible D gene (6 bases). The CDR3 consists of 14 residues. Trimming shortened V by 2 bases and J by 8 bases, and 15 bases separated the two germline ends. Germline CDR1 reads SGHTA; CDR2 reads FQGTGA. CDR3 in DNA: TGTGCCAGCAGCTTAGGCGGGACCTCCAAAACCCAGTACTTC. Protein product: CASSLGGTSKTQYF.

V and J are TRBV7-2 and TRBJ2-1; D is ambiguous. The CDR3 runs 15 residues. Germline CDR1 SGHTA, CDR2 FQGNSA. V shed 1 base and J shed 3 bases, with 10 bases lying between them. CDR3 bases: TGTGCCAGCAGCTTAGGTGTCCTAGTCTACAATGAGCAGTTCTTC. Protein: CASSLGVLVYNEQFF.

J is TRBJ1-2 and V is TRBV28; 7 nucleotides match TRBD1. CDR3 size: 13 residues. J lost 6 bases, V lost 8 bases, and 9 bases had no gene match. Germline CDR1 MDHEN, CDR2 SYDVKM. CDR3 coding DNA: TGTGCCAGCCGGGGCGGAGGGGGCGATGGCTACACCTTC. Translated: CASRGGGGDGYTF.

The chain joins TRBV11-2 to TRBJ1-6; D perhaps matches TRBD1 (5 bases). Germline V gives CDR1 SGHAT, CDR2 FQNNGV. Between the trimmed V and J ends, which lost 0 bases and 9 bases, there was a span of 15 bases. The CDR3 has 16 amino acids. The DNA for the CDR3 is TGTGCCAGCAGCTTAGATTCGGCAGGGTCGGGTTCACCCCTCCACTTT. Its translation: CASSLDSAGSGSPLHF.

Remarks on this clone: One end of the junction varies from germline; a read error may be responsible. V is TRBV7-7 and J is TRBJ2-1, with TRBD2 identical over 9 bases. The CDR3 sequence is 16 residues long. Germline CDR1 is SSHAT and CDR2 is FNYEAQ (reference sequence). This chain's CDR3 is CASSLVAGAGYNEQFF. The CDR3 DNA sequence: TGTGCTAGCAGCTTAGTAGCGGGAGCGGGCTACAATGAGCAGTTCTTC.

This rearrangement joins TRBV29-1 to TRBJ2-3; 11 nucleotides align to TRBD2. CDR3 length equals 15 residues. Germline values: CDR1 SQVTM, CDR2 ANQGSEA. V trimming: 3 bases; J trimming: 3 bases; junction bases outside the gene matches: 5. CDR3 loop: CSVDSTSGRTDTQYF. The CDR3 nucleotides are TGCAGCGTTGATAGCACTAGCGGGAGAACAGATACGCAGTATTTT.

This clone was seen a handful of times. The CDR3 DNA reads as TGTGCCACCAGTGGGACTAGCGGTTATTATGAGCAGTTCTTC. This encodes CATSGTSGYYEQFF. This rearrangement joins TRBV24-1 to TRBJ2-1; 10 bases agree with TRBD2. V lost 5 bases, J lost 8 bases, and 5 bases stayed unmatched. The CDR3 contains 14 residues. Looked up from germline, CDR1 is KGHDR and CDR2 is SFDVKD.

This clone was seen only once. The chain links TRBV12-3 or TRBV12-4 to TRBJ2-7, with D maybe TRBD1 (6 bases). This CDR3 comprises 13 residues. Trimming removed 8 bases at V and 2 bases at J, with 13 bases between. The CDR3 loop is CASAERGTYEQYV. CDR3 bases: TGTGCCAGCGCCGAGAGGGGGACCTACGAGCAGTACGTC.

J is TRBJ2-2 and V is TRBV10-1; TRBD2 might be the D (6 bases). This CDR3 has 14 residues. Germline values: CDR1 WNHNN, CDR2 SYGVQD (reference sequence). Trimming removed 4 bases from V and 7 bases from J, with 13 bases in between. The CDR3 is CASSGTPGGGELFF. CDR3 in DNA: TGCGCCAGCAGTGGAACGCCCGGGGGCGGGGAGCTGTTTTTT.

V is TRBV21-1 and J is TRBJ2-5; the table assigns TRBD2, which was not confirmed against the DNA. TRBV21-1 is given as a pseudogene. The CDR3 runs 17 residues. CDR3: CASQSVRTSGHQETQYF. CDR3 nucleotide sequence: TGTGCCAGCCAAAGCGTGCGGACTAGCGGCCACCAAGAGACCCAGTACTTC.

V usage is TRBV5-1 and J usage is TRBJ1-2, with 9 positions matching TRBD1. This CDR3 comprises 14 residues. Germline V lookup: CDR1 SGHRS, CDR2 YFSETQ. V was pared by 1 base and J by 4 bases, with 2 bases of the junction left unmatched. Written as DNA, the CDR3 is TGCGCCAGCAGCTTGACGGACAGGGGCTATGGCTACACCTTC. This sequence encodes CASSLTDRGYGYTF.

The genes are TRBV5-1 and TRBJ2-1; 8 nucleotides align to TRBD2. Germline V gene data show CDR1 as SGHRS and CDR2 as YFSETQ. This CDR3 is 14 amino acids long. The trim removed 0 bases at V and 7 bases at J, leaving 3 bases unmatched. CDR3 nucleotide sequence: TGCGCCAGCAGCTTGGCCGGGAGGGAAAATGAGCAGTTCTTC. It yields the protein CASSLAGRENEQFF.